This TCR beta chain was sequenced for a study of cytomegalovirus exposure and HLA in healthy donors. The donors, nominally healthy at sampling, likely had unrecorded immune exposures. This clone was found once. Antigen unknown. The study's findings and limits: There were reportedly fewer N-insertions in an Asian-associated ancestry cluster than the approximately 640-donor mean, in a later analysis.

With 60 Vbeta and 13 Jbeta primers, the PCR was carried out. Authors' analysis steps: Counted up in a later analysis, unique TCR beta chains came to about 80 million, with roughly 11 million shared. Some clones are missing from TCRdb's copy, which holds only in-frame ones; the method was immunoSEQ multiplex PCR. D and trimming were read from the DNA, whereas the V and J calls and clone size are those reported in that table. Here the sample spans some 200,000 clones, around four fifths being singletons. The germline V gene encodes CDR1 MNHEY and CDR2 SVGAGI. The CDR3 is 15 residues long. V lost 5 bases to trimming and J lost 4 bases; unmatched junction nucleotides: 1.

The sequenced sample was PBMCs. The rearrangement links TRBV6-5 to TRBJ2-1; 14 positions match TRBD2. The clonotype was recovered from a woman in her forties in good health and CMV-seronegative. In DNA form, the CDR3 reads TGTGCCAGCAGTCGGACTAGCGGGGGGTACAATGAGCAGTTCTTC. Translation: CASSRTSGGYNEQFF.